This T cell receptor beta chain emerged from a study of vaccination and CD4 T cells after COVID-19. Overall study context: In culture, cells were exposed to overlapping spike peptides from SARS-CoV-2, HCoV-NL63, HCoV-OC43 and HCoV-229E. Cultures acting as controls obtained a CEFX pool, an HIV-1 Nef pool, or no peptide.

As for this clonotype: Its antigen is currently unknown.

Sequenced with the Oncomine TCR Beta short-read assay was DNA taken from cultured CD4+ T cells. Someone extracted genomic DNA from cultured CD4+ T cells. TCRdb passed the PCR reads through MiXCR, listing each CDR3 protein once. Of around 16,000 distinct CDR3 sequences listed, about 56% are singletons. General study points: It was observed that, in convalescent patients, a median around 90% of reactive clones arose only post-vaccination.

Sample treatment: approximately nine-day PBMC culture with coronavirus spike peptide pools or control peptides (ViraFEST assay). Material: CD4+ T cells from blood, cultured in vitro. This sequence was found in a human donor who had recovered from COVID-19.

CDR3 sequence: CASSHRGPHFF. The DNA for the CDR3 is TGTGCCAGCAGTCACCGGGGTCCTCACTTCTTC. The gene calls are TRBV28 and TRBJ2-1; TRBD2 might be the D (5 bases). V lost 5 bases and J 16 bases, leaving 15 bases between the germline ends. Germline CDR1 and CDR2: MDHEN and SYDVKM. CDR3 length equals 11 residues.